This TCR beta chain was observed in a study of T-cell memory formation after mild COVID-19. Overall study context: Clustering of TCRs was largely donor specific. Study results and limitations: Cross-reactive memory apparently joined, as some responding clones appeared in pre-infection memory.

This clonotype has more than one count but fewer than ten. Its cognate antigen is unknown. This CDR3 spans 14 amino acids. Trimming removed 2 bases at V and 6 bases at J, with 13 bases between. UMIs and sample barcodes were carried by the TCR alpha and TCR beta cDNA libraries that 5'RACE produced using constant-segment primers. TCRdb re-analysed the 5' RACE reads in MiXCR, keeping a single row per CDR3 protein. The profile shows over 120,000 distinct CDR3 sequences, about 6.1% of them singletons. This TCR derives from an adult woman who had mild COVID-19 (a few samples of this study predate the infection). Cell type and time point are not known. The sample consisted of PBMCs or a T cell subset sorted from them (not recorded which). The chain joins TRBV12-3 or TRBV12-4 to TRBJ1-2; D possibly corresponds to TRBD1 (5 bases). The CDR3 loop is CASSLSGGGHGYTF. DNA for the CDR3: TGTGCCAGCAGTTTATCGGGGGGAGGCCATGGCTACACCTTC.